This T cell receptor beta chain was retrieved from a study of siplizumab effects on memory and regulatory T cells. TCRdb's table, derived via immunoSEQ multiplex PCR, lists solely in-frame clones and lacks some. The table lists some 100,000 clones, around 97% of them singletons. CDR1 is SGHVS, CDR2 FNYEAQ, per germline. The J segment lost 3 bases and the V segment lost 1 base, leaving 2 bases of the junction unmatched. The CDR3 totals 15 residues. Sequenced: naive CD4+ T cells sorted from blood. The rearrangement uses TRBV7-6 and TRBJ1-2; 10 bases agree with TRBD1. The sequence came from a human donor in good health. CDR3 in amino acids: CASSLGQGAYYGYTF. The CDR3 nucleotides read TGTGCCAGCAGCTTAGGACAGGGGGCGTACTATGGCTACACCTTC. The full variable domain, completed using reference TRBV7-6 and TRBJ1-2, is GAGVSQSPRYKVTKRGQDVALRCDPISGHVSLYWYRQALGQGPEFLTYFNYEAQQDKSGLPNDRFSAERPEGSISTLTIQRTEQRDSAMYRCASSLGQGAYYGYTFGSGTRLTVV.